The 2 T cell receptor beta chains below come from one sample, sequenced in a study of blood T cell repertoires in COVID-19. The assay was immunoSEQ multiplex PCR, and TCRdb's table has in-frame clones only and misses some. There are 300,000 to 400,000 clones in the sample; around 83% occur only once, and 2.5% to 3% lies in the top ten. The sample comprised peripheral blood. The receptors derive from a man aged 30 to 39 with active or convalescent COVID-19.

As DNA, the CDR3 is TGTGCCAGCAGACCGACTCCACCGAGCTCCTACGAGCAGTACTTC. It codes for CASRPTPPSSYEQYF. J is TRBJ2-7 and V is TRBV28; D remains unclear. CDR3 length: 15 residues. The V gene lost 6 bases and the J gene lost 0 bases, with 15 bases spanning the gap. Germline V lookup: CDR1 MDHEN, CDR2 SYDVKM. Combining the CDR3 with reference TRBV28 and TRBJ2-7 gives the whole variable domain DVKVTQSSRYLVKRTGEKVFLECVQDMDHENMFWYRQDPGLGLRLIYFSYDVKMKEKGDIPEGYSVSREKKERFSLILESASTNQTSMYLCASRPTPPSSYEQYFGPGTRLTVT.

V is TRBV7-2 and J is TRBJ2-7; D may be TRBD2 (6 bases). V shed 6 bases and J shed 0 bases, with 15 bases lying between them. CDR1 and CDR2 from the germline V gene are SGHTA and FQGNSA. The CDR3 loop spans 15 amino acids. CDR3 in amino acids: CASRAPGTGSYEQYF. The CDR3 DNA follows: TGTGCCAGCAGGGCTCCCGGGACTGGCTCCTACGAGCAGTACTTC.